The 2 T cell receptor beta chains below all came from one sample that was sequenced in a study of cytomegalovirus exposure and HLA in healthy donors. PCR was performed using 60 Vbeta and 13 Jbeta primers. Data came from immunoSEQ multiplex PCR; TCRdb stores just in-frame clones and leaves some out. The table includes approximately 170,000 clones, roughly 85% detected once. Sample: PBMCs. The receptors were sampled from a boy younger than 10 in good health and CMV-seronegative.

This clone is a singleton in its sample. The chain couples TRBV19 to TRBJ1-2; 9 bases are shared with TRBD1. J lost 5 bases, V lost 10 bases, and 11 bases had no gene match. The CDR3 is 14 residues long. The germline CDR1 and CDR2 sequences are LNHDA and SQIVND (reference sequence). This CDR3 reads CATEPGQGVYGYTF. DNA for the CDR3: TGTGCCACCGAACCGGGACAGGGTGTATATGGCTACACCTTC.

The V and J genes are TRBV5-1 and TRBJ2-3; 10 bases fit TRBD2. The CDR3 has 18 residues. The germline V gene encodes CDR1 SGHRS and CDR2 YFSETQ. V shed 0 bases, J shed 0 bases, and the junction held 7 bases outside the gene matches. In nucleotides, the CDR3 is TGCGCCAGCAGCTTGGAAGCGGGAGGGGTCTTGAGCACAGATACGCAGTATTTT. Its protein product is CASSLEAGGVLSTDTQYF.